The 20 T cell receptor beta chains presented below share a single source sample, sequenced in a study of control samples from healthy donors and cancer patients. The protocol was immunoSEQ multiplex PCR, while the TCRdb copy is restricted to in-frame clones and leaves out a portion. This table holds 90,000 to 150,000 clones, more than 70% found once. The sequencing sample was made of blood. The receptors were gathered from a man aged 50-60 years in good health.

The count of this clone is one. The V gene is TRBV19, the J gene TRBJ1-2, with 11 bases lining up with TRBD1. The V segment lost 5 bases and the J segment 4 bases; nucleotides outside the gene matches: 3. From germline, CDR1 is LNHDA and CDR2 SQIVND (reference sequence). There are 14 residues in the CDR3. The CDR3 DNA is TGTGCCAGTAGTGTGGGACAGGGGGTCTATGGCTACACCTTC. This codes for CASSVGQGVYGYTF.

In nucleotides, the CDR3 is TGTGCCAGCAGCTTATACCGGGGAGGGGAGACCCAGTACTTC. Protein: CASSLYRGGETQYF. The chain couples TRBV11-2 to TRBJ2-5, with 7 positions matching TRBD2. V trimming: 2 bases; J trimming: 5 bases; junction bases outside the gene matches: 5. Per the germline V gene, CDR1 is SGHAT and CDR2 is FQNNGV. The length of the CDR3 is 14 residues. Full variable domain (outside the CDR3, taken from reference TRBV11-2 and TRBJ2-5): EAGVAQSPRYKIIEKRQSVAFWCNPISGHATLYWYQQILGQGPKLLIQFQNNGVVDDSQLPKDRFSAERLKGVDSTLKIQPAKLEDSAVYLCASSLYRGGETQYFGPGTRLLVL.

In this sample, this clone turned up once. V is TRBV12-1 and J is TRBJ1-2. TRBV12-1 is given as a pseudogene. The CDR3 loop spans 15 amino acids. This CDR3 reads CASSPRTGAWYGYTF. Here the CDR3 DNA reads TGTGCCAGCAGCCCAAGAACGGGGGCTTGGTATGGCTACACCTTC.

The V gene is TRBV5-1, the J gene TRBJ2-5; D is perhaps TRBD1 (6 bases). With 4 bases removed from V and 4 bases from J, the gap between germline ends came to 17 bases. The CDR3 spans 15 residues. Germline lookup yields CDR1 SGHRS and CDR2 YFSETQ. CDR3 DNA: TGCGCCAGCAGCCCACGCAGGGGCGCTGGAGAGACCCAGTACTTC. Translated, it gives CASSPRRGAGETQYF.

This clone was seen a single time. The chain links TRBV7-9 to TRBJ1-2; 7 bases are shared with TRBD1. The CDR3 consists of 15 residues. The ends lost 1 base at V and 5 bases at J; junction bases unmatched: 7. Per germline, CDR1 SEHNR and CDR2 FQNEAQ (reference sequence). The DNA for the CDR3 is TGTGCCAGCAGCTTAGACCACAGGGGATTTTATGGCTACACCTTC. As protein: CASSLDHRGFYGYTF.

The V gene is TRBV7-9, the J gene TRBJ1-1; unclear D gene. With 1 base removed from V and 1 base from J, the gap between germline ends came to 10 bases. CDR3 length: 15 amino acids. Germline lookup yields CDR1 SEHNR and CDR2 FQNEAQ (reference sequence). CDR3 residues: CASSLEAYGNTEAFF. The CDR3 coding sequence is TGTGCCAGCAGCTTAGAAGCATACGGGAACACTGAAGCTTTCTTT.

About this clone itself: The identical CDR3 is also encoded by other nucleotide sequences in the sample. The genes are TRBV3-1 (or the pseudogene TRBV3-2) and TRBJ2-7; TRBD2 agrees at 8 bases. Germline V gene sequence: CDR1 LGHDT, CDR2 YNNKEL (reference sequence). J lost 2 bases, V lost 7 bases, and 7 bases had no gene match. This CDR3 region has 14 residues. In DNA form, the CDR3 reads TGTGCCAGCAAACGGACTAGCCAAACCTACGAGCAGTACTTC. Encoded protein: CASKRTSQTYEQYF.

The chain recombines TRBV19 with TRBJ1-2, with a possible D match to TRBD1 (6 bases). CDR1 and CDR2 from the germline V gene are LNHDA and SQIVND (reference sequence). This CDR3 has 13 amino acids. Trimming cost V 6 bases and J 4 bases, with 12 bases left between them. The CDR3 here is CASRLQGSYGYTF. CDR3 nucleotide sequence: TGTGCCAGTAGATTACAGGGATCCTATGGCTACACCTTC.

This rearrangement joins TRBV19 to TRBJ1-6; D gene unclear. Trimming cost V 3 bases and J 8 bases, with 11 bases left between them. Germline V CDR1 and CDR2: LNHDA, SQIVND (reference sequence). The CDR3 spans 14 residues. Here the CDR3 DNA reads TGTGCCAGTAGTATCAAAGGGCTTGATTCACCCCTCCACTTT. Its translation: CASSIKGLDSPLHF. Full variable domain (missing parts from reference TRBV19 and TRBJ1-6): DGGITQSPKYLFRKEGQNVTLSCEQNLNHDAMYWYRQDPGQGLRLIYYSQIVNDFQKGDIAEGYSVSREKKESFPLTVTSAQKNPTAFYLCASSIKGLDSPLHFGNGTRLTVT.

The chain joins TRBV15 to TRBJ1-2, with 8 nucleotides matching TRBD1. V shed 1 base, J shed 7 bases, and the junction held 8 bases outside the gene matches. This CDR3 has 15 residues. Germline CDR1 reads LNHNV; CDR2 reads YYDKDF (reference sequence). The CDR3 sequence: CATSRAQTGEIGYTF. CDR3 bases: TGTGCCACCAGCAGAGCTCAGACAGGGGAGATTGGCTACACCTTC.

The CDR3 DNA sequence: TGCGCCAGCAGCCAAGAGGGCAGGGCGGTCACCGGGGAGCTGTTTTTT. This encodes CASSQEGRAVTGELFF. This rearrangement joins TRBV4-1 to TRBJ2-2, with D maybe TRBD1 (5 bases). V dropped 0 bases and J dropped 4 bases, with 12 bases sitting between them. The CDR3 is 16 amino acids. Germline V gene sequence: CDR1 MGHRA, CDR2 YSYEKL.

The chain joins TRBV6-5 to TRBJ1-3; D might be TRBD1 (5 bases). Trimming shortened V by 11 bases and J by 0 bases, and 11 bases separated the two germline ends. The CDR3 is 13 amino acids. The germline V gene has CDR1 MNHEY and CDR2 SVGAGI. CDR3 DNA: TGTGCCGGAGGGACTGACTCTGGAAACACCATATATTTT. Its translation: CAGGTDSGNTIYF.

V usage is TRBV5-1 and J usage is TRBJ2-7; 7 bases are shared with TRBD2. V gave up 3 bases and J gave up 2 bases; unmatched junction bases: 5. There are 14 residues in the CDR3. CDR1 SGHRS and CDR2 YFSETQ come from the germline V gene. The DNA for the CDR3 is TGCGCCAGCAGCTGGACGGGGGGTCCCTACGAGCAGTACTTC. This translates into CASSWTGGPYEQYF.

Turning to this clone: The same CDR3 is also encoded by other DNA sequences in this sample. The chain uses TRBV12-5 and TRBJ2-5; 8 positions match TRBD1. This CDR3 spans 15 amino acids. Germline V CDR1 and CDR2: LGHNT, FRNRAP. V shed 6 bases and J 2 bases; nucleotides not matched to a gene: 8. The CDR3 region is CASGPGQGFQETQYF. The CDR3 DNA reads TGTGCTAGTGGGCCCGGACAGGGTTTTCAAGAGACCCAGTACTTC. Based on the CDR3 plus reference TRBV12-5 and TRBJ2-5, the full variable domain is DARVTQTPRHKVTEMGQEVTMRCQPILGHNTVFWYRQTMMQGLELLAYFRNRAPLDDSGMPKDRFSAEMPDATLATLKIQPSEPRDSAVYFCASGPGQGFQETQYFGPGTRLLVL.

CDR3: CASSEVMNRGYTEAFF. CDR3 DNA: TGCGCCAGCAGTGAGGTCATGAACAGGGGCTACACTGAAGCTTTCTTT. This sequence joins TRBV10-2 and TRBJ1-1; 7 nucleotides match TRBD1. Germline CDR1 is WSHSY and CDR2 is SAAADI. Trimming at V came to 2 bases and at J to 3 bases, leaving 9 bases not matched to a gene. CDR3 length equals 16 residues.

The rearrangement uses TRBV12-3 or TRBV12-4 and TRBJ1-4; D is perhaps TRBD1 (5 bases). The ends were cut back, 7 bases at V and 4 bases at J, with 10 bases in the middle. There are 13 residues in the CDR3. The CDR3 protein is CASTRDVNEKLFF. CDR3 sequence (DNA): TGTGCCAGCACCAGGGACGTTAATGAAAAACTGTTTTTT.

This chain connects TRBV4-2 to TRBJ2-5, with D maybe TRBD2 (7 bases). Germline assignment: CDR1 LGHNA and CDR2 YNFKEQ. Between the trimmed V and J ends, which lost 4 bases and 4 bases, there was a span of 16 bases. This CDR3 is built from 15 residues. The CDR3 protein is CASSPLGGTRETQYF. The CDR3 DNA reads as TGTGCCAGCAGCCCCCTCGGGGGGACAAGAGAGACCCAGTACTTC.

This chain links TRBV29-1 with TRBJ2-1; 7 nucleotides align to TRBD1. The ends lost 0 bases at V and 4 bases at J; junction bases unmatched: 9. This CDR3 spans 16 amino acids. The germline gives CDR1 SQVTM, CDR2 ANQGSEA. CDR3 loop: CSVEDGDRIPYNEQFF. The CDR3 DNA reads TGCAGCGTTGAAGATGGGGACAGAATCCCGTACAATGAGCAGTTCTTC.

This clone was detected only once. This chain joins TRBV7-6 and TRBJ2-2, with D hard to call. CDR3 length equals 16 residues. Trimming stripped 2 bases from V and 1 base from J, with 11 bases between. Germline CDR1 reads SGHVS; CDR2 reads FNYEAQ. CDR3 amino acids: CASSLSVAMNTGELFF. CDR3 in DNA: TGTGCCAGCAGCTTATCGGTGGCCATGAACACCGGGGAGCTGTTTTTT.

V is TRBV6-1 and J is TRBJ1-4; TRBD1 agrees at 8 bases. The germline V gene encodes CDR1 MNHNS and CDR2 SASEGT. This CDR3 is built from 14 residues. Trimming removed 1 base from V and 7 bases from J; junction bases left unmatched: 2. The CDR3 protein is CASSEGTGIEKLFF. In nucleotides, the CDR3 is TGTGCCAGCAGTGAAGGGACAGGGATTGAAAAACTGTTTTTT.